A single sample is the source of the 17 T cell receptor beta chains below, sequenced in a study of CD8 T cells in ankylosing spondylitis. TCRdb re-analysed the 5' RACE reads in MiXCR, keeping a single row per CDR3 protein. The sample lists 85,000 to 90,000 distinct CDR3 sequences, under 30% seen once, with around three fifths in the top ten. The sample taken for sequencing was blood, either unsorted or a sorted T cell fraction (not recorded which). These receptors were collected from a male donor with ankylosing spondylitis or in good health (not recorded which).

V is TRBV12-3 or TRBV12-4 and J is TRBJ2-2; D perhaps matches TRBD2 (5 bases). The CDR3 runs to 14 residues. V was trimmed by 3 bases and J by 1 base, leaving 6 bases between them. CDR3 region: CASSFGRNTGELFF. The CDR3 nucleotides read TGTGCCAGCAGTTTTGGGAGGAACACCGGGGAGCTGTTTTTT.

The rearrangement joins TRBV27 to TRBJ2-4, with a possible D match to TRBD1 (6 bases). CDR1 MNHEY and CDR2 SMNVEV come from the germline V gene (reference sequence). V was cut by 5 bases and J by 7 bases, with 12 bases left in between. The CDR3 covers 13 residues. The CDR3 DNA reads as TGTGCCAGCAGTCCTTGGGACACCAACATTCAGTACTTC. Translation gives CASSPWDTNIQYF.

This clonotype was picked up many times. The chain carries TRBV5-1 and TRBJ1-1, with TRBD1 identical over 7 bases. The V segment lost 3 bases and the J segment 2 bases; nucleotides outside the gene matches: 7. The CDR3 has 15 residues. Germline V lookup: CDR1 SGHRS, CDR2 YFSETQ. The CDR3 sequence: CASSYTGTDNTEAFF. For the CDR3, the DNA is TGCGCCAGCAGCTATACCGGGACAGATAACACTGAAGCTTTCTTT.

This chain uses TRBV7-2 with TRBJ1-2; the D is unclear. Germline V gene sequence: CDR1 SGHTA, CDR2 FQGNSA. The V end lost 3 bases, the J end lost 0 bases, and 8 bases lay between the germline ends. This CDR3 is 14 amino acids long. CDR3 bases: TGTGCCAGCAGCTTTCAGAGGACTAACTATGGCTACACCTTC. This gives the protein CASSFQRTNYGYTF.

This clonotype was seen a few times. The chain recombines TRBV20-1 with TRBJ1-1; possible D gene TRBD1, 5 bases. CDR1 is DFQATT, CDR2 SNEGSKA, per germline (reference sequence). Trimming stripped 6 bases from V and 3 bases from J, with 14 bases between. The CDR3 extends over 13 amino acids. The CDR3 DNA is TGCAGTGCGGAAAACACAGGTTACACTGAAGCTTTCTTT. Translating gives CSAENTGYTEAFF.

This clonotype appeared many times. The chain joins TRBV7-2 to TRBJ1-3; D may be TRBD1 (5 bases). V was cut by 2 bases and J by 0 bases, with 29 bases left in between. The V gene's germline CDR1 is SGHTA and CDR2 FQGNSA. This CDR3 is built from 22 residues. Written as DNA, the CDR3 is TGTGCCAGCAGCTTACCCCCACGAGACAGATTTCGAGAGTTATACTCTGGAAACACCATATATTTT. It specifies CASSLPPRDRFRELYSGNTIYF. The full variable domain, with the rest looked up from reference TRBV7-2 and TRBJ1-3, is GAGVSQSPSNKVTEKGKDVELRCDPISGHTALYWYRQSLGQGLEFLIYFQGNSAPDKSGLPSDRFSAERTGGSVSTLTIQRTQQEDSAVYLCASSLPPRDRFRELYSGNTIYFGEGSWLTVV.

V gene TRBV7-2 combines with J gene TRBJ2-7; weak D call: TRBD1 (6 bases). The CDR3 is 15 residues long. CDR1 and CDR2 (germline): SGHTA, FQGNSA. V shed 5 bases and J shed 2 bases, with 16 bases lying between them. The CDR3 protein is CASSQGGALTYEQYF. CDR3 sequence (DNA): TGTGCCAGCAGCCAAGGGGGAGCCCTCACCTACGAGCAGTACTTC.

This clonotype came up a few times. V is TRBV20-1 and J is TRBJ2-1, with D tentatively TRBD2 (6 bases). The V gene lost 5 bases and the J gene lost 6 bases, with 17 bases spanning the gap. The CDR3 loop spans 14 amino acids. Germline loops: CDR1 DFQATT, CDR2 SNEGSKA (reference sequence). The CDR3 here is CSAPAGFRLNEQFF. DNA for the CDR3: TGCAGTGCTCCGGCGGGGTTTAGGCTCAATGAGCAGTTCTTC.

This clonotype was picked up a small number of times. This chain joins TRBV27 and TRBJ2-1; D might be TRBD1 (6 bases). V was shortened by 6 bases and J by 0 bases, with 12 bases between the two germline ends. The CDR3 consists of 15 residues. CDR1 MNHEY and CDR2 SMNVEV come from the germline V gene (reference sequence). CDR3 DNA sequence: TGTGCCAGCAGACTAGGGGGTTCCTCCTACAATGAGCAGTTCTTC. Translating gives CASRLGGSSYNEQFF.

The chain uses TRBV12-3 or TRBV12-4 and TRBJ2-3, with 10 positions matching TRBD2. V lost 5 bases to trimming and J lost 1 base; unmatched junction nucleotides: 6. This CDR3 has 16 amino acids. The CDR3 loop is CASSAYTSGGTDTQYF. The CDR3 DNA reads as TGTGCCAGCAGTGCCTACACTAGCGGGGGCACAGATACGCAGTATTTT.

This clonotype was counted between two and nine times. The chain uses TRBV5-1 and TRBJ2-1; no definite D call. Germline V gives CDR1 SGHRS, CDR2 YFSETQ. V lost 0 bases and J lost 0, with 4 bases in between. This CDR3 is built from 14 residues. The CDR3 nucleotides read TGCGCCAGCAGCTTGGTGGACTCCTACAATGAGCAGTTCTTC. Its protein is CASSLVDSYNEQFF.

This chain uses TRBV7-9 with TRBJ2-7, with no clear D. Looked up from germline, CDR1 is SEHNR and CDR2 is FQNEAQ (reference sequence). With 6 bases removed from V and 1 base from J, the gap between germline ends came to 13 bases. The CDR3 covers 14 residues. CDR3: CASRTSAGSYEQYF. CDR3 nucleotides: TGTGCCAGCAGGACTTCGGCTGGTTCCTACGAGCAGTACTTC.

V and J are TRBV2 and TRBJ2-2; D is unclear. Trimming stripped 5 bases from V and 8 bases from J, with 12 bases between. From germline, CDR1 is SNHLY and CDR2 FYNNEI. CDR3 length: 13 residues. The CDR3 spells CASSKQWEGELFF. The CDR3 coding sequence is TGTGCCAGCAGTAAGCAGTGGGAAGGGGAGCTGTTTTTT.

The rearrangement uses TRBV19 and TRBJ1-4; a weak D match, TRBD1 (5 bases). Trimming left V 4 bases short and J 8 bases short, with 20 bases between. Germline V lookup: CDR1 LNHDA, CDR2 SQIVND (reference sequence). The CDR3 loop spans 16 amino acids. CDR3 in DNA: TGTGCCAGTAGTAGCCGTCCCCCGGGACTTCGGGAAAAACTGTTTTTT. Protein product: CASSSRPPGLREKLFF. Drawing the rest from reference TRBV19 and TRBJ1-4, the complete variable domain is DGGITQSPKYLFRKEGQNVTLSCEQNLNHDAMYWYRQDPGQGLRLIYYSQIVNDFQKGDIAEGYSVSREKKESFPLTVTSAQKNPTAFYLCASSSRPPGLREKLFFGSGTQLSVL.

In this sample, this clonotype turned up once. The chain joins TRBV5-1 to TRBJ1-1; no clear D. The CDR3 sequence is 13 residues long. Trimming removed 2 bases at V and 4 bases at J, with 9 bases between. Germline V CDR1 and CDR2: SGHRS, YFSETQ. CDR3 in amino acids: CASSFPGGTEAFF. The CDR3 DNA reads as TGCGCCAGCAGCTTCCCGGGAGGCACTGAAGCTTTCTTT. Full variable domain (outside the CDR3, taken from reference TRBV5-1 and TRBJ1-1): KAGVTQTPRYLIKTRGQQVTLSCSPISGHRSVSWYQQTPGQGLQFLFEYFSETQRNKGNFPGRFSGRQFSNSRSEMNVSTLELGDSALYLCASSFPGGTEAFFGQGTRLTVV.

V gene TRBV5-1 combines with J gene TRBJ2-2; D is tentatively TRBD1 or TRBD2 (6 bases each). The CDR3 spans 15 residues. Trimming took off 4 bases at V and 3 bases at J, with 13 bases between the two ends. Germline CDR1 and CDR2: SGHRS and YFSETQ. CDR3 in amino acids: CASSRGGLYTGELFF. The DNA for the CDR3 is TGCGCCAGCAGCCGAGGGGGGCTATACACCGGGGAGCTGTTTTTT.

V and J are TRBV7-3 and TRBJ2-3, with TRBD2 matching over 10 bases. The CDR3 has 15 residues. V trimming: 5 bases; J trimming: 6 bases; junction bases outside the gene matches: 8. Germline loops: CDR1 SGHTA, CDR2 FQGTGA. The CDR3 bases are TGTGCCAGCAGCCTCGACCTAGCGGGAGAGGATACGCAGTATTTT. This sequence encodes CASSLDLAGEDTQYF.